The rows below give T cell receptor beta chains drawn from one sample of a study of blood T cell repertoires in COVID-19. Clones were sequenced by immunoSEQ multiplex PCR, and TCRdb holds only the in-frame ones, with some missing. The table shows nearly 200,000 clones, with roughly four fifths occurring only once. The sample taken for sequencing was peripheral blood. The receptors were gathered from a woman between 65 and 79 years old with active or convalescent COVID-19. CDR3s include the opening cysteine and the closing phenylalanine or tryptophan. Each record gives: D gene, V gene, J gene, clone size, CDR3 protein, CDR3 DNA. The D gene is left open where the match is weak. Size tells how often a clone was seen (once, few, many) or the class of an expanded clone, and some rows leave it out.

>-|TRBV10-2|TRBJ2-3|-
CASSTALGAVAADTQYF
TGCGCCAGCAGCACCGCTTTGGGGGCCGTTGCCGCAGATACGCAGTATTTT
>-|TRBV30|TRBJ1-2|-
CAGRQTNYGYTF
TGTGCCGGGAGACAGACTAACTATGGCTACACCTTC
>TRBD1|TRBV11-3|TRBJ1-1|-
CASSWTGTTEAFF
TGTGCCAGCAGCTGGACAGGGACAACTGAAGCTTTCTTT
>TRBD1|TRBV3-1/TRBV3-2|TRBJ2-5|-
CASSQLGSGQGRQETQYF
TGTGCCAGCAGCCAATTAGGCTCTGGACAGGGCCGACAAGAGACCCAGTACTTC
>TRBD1|TRBV6-5|TRBJ2-5|-
CASSYIRGFQETQYF
TGTGCCAGCAGTTATATCAGGGGGTTCCAAGAGACCCAGTACTTC
>-|TRBV7-5|TRBJ1-5|-
CARSLESQPQHF
TGTGCCAGAAGCTTAGAGAGTCAGCCCCAGCATTTT
>TRBD1|TRBV3-1/TRBV3-2|TRBJ1-2|-
CASSQGLRGLSGGYTF
TGTGCCAGCAGCCAAGGGCTGAGGGGGCTCTCGGGAGGCTACACCTTC
>-|TRBV5-1|TRBJ2-7|-
CASSAGSTLHEQYF
TGCGCCAGCAGCGCAGGTTCCACCCTTCACGAGCAGTACTTC
>-|TRBV5-6|TRBJ2-1|-
CASSLRGYNEQFF
TGTGCCAGCAGCTTGAGAGGTTACAATGAGCAGTTCTTC
>-|TRBV5-7|TRBJ2-1|once
CASSLSYFDEQFF
TGTGCCAGCAGCTTGTCCTATTTCGATGAGCAGTTCTTC
>TRBD1|TRBV27|TRBJ1-1|-
CASSYRGLPEAFF
TGTGCCAGCAGTTACAGGGGTCTCCCTGAAGCTTTCTTT
>TRBD2|TRBV18|TRBJ2-7|-
CASSPRLAGGPYEQYF
TGTGCCAGCTCACCAAGACTAGCGGGAGGTCCCTACGAGCAGTACTTC
>-|TRBV5-1|TRBJ2-2|-
CASSRVGSGELFF
TGCGCCAGCAGCCGGGTTGGGTCCGGGGAGCTGTTTTTT
>-|TRBV5-1|TRBJ1-2|-
CASSPSTVSYGYTF
TGCGCCAGCAGCCCTTCGACAGTCAGCTATGGCTACACCTTC
>TRBD2|TRBV9|TRBJ2-7|-
CASSVGGTSNIYEQYF
TGTGCCAGCAGCGTAGGGGGGACTAGCAACATCTACGAGCAGTACTTC
>-|TRBV5-4|TRBJ1-1|-
CASSRDRNTEAFF
TGTGCCAGCAGCCGTGACAGAAACACTGAAGCTTTCTTT
>TRBD1|TRBV5-6|TRBJ2-6|-
CASSKQGSGANVLTF
TGTGCCAGCAGTAAACAGGGGTCTGGGGCCAACGTCCTGACTTTC
>TRBD2|TRBV5-1|TRBJ2-1|-
CASSLGLAGAQAQFF
TGCGCCAGCAGCCTAGGACTAGCGGGAGCGCAGGCGCAGTTCTTC
>TRBD2|TRBV9|TRBJ2-1|-
CASSVLPSGSISNEQFF
TGTGCCAGCAGCGTATTGCCTAGCGGGAGTATTTCCAATGAGCAGTTCTTC
>-|TRBV9|TRBJ2-3|-
CASSVSFYTDTQYF
TGTGCCAGCAGCGTGTCATTCTACACAGATACGCAGTATTTT
>TRBD2|TRBV5-1|TRBJ2-7|-
CASSSPIDPGLAENPYEQYF
TGCGCCAGCAGCTCCCCAATTGATCCGGGACTAGCGGAGAACCCCTACGAGCAGTACTTC
>TRBD2|TRBV2|TRBJ2-3|-
CASSPGLAMSTDTQYF
TGTGCCAGCAGCCCTGGACTAGCGATGAGCACAGATACGCAGTATTTT
>-|TRBV4-1|TRBJ2-5|-
CASSPSQGFPRETQYF
TGCGCCAGCAGCCCGTCACAGGGATTCCCAAGGGAGACCCAGTACTTC
>-|TRBV11-3|TRBJ2-1|-
CASATGSSGNEQFF
TGTGCCAGCGCTACAGGGAGCTCAGGGAATGAGCAGTTCTTC
>-|TRBV19|TRBJ2-3|-
CASRGRGTSTDTQYF
TGTGCCAGTAGAGGAAGGGGTACTAGCACAGATACGCAGTATTTT
>TRBD1|TRBV19|TRBJ1-2|-
CASRRQGGGYTF
TGTGCCAGTAGGAGACAGGGGGGCGGCTACACCTTC
>TRBD1|TRBV18|TRBJ1-4|-
CASSRDSNEKLFF
TGTGCCAGCTCCCGGGACAGCAATGAAAAACTGTTTTTT
>TRBD1|TRBV14|TRBJ2-7|-
CASSLIDRDEQYF
TGTGCCAGCAGCTTAATTGACAGGGACGAGCAGTACTTC
>TRBD1|TRBV5-3|TRBJ1-5|-
CARSLGDRVGRNQPQHF
TGTGCCAGAAGCTTGGGGGACAGGGTAGGTCGCAATCAGCCCCAGCATTTT
>TRBD2|TRBV5-1|TRBJ2-3|-
CASSGGLAGASHADTQYF
TGCGCCAGCAGCGGAGGACTAGCGGGAGCCTCCCACGCAGATACGCAGTATTTT
>-|TRBV27|TRBJ2-1|-
CASSWAQYNEQFF
TGTGCCAGCAGTTGGGCTCAATACAATGAGCAGTTCTTC
>TRBD2|TRBV28|TRBJ2-1|-
CASSAGTSGSNEQFF
TGTGCCAGCAGTGCGGGGACTAGCGGGAGCAATGAGCAGTTCTTC
>-|TRBV6-1|TRBJ2-1|once
CASSEAPRSYNEQFF
TGTGCCAGCAGTGAAGCCCCCCGGTCCTACAATGAGCAGTTCTTC
>TRBD2|TRBV2|TRBJ2-1|-
CASSVGGGLAGSLSSQFF
TGTGCCAGCAGTGTTGGGGGAGGACTAGCGGGATCCCTTTCTTCGCAGTTCTTC
>TRBD1|TRBV7-9|TRBJ2-7|-
CASSLDQGAYEQYF
TGTGCCAGCAGCTTAGATCAGGGGGCGTACGAGCAGTACTTC
>TRBD2|TRBV11-2|TRBJ2-7|-
CASSLEWLAGASEQYF
TGTGCCAGCAGCTTAGAGTGGCTAGCGGGAGCTTCCGAGCAGTACTTC
>-|TRBV9|TRBJ2-7|many
CASSVVPGYEQYF
TGTGCCAGCAGCGTAGTCCCCGGGTACGAGCAGTACTTC
>TRBD1|TRBV28|TRBJ1-2|-
CASSPSLRTGHSGYTF
TGTGCCAGCAGTCCCTCCTTAAGGACAGGGCACTCTGGCTACACCTTC
>-|TRBV11-2|TRBJ1-1|-
CASKLSGGTEAFF
TGTGCCAGCAAGCTTAGTGGGGGGACTGAAGCTTTCTTT
>-|TRBV5-6|TRBJ1-6|-
CASSLGPPGRGTTPLHF
TGTGCCAGCAGCTTAGGGCCCCCCGGTCGTGGGACTACACCCCTCCACTTT
>-|TRBV29-1|TRBJ1-4|-
CSVEVAGKEKLFF
TGCAGCGTTGAGGTGGCGGGAAAGGAAAAACTGTTTTTT
>TRBD1|TRBV10-3|TRBJ1-2|few
CASRGRDGYGYTF
TGTGCCAGCAGGGGGCGCGATGGCTATGGCTACACCTTC
>-|TRBV25-1|TRBJ2-6|-
CASSDFFGEGSGANVLTF
TGTGCCAGCAGTGATTTTTTCGGTGAGGGATCAGGGGCCAACGTCCTGACTTTC
>-|TRBV7-8|TRBJ2-7|-
CASSLAGISYEQYF
TGTGCCAGCAGCTTAGCCGGGATAAGCTACGAGCAGTACTTC
>-|TRBV5-4|TRBJ1-2|few
CASSLAGVNYGYTF
TGTGCCAGCAGCTTGGCAGGGGTTAACTATGGCTACACCTTC